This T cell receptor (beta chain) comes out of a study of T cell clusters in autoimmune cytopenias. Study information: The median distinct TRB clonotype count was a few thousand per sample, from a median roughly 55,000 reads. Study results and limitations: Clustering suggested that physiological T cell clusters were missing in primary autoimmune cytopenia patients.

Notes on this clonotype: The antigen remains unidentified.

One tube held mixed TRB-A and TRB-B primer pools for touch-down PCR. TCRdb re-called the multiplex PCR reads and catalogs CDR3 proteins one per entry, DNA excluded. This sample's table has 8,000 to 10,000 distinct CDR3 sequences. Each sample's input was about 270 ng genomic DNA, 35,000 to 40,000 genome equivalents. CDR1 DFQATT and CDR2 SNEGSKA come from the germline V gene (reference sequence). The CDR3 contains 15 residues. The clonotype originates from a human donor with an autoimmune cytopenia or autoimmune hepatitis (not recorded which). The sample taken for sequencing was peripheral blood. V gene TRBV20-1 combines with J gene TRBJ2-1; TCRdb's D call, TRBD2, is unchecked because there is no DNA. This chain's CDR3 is CSAREETSGRGEQFF.